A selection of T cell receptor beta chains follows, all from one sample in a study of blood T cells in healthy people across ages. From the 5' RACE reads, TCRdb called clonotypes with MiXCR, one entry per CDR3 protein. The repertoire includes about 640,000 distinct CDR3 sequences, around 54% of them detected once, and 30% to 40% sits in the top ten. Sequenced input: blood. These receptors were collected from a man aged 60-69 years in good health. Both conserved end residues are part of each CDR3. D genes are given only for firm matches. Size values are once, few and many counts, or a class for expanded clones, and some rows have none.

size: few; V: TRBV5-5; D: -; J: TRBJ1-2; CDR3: CASSLGDVSFYGYTF; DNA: TGTGCCAGCAGCTTGGGGGATGTTAGCTTCTATGGCTACACCTTC
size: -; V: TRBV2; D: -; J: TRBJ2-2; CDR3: CASSRGGGELFF; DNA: TGTGCCAGCAGTCGGGGTGGCGGGGAGCTGTTTTTT
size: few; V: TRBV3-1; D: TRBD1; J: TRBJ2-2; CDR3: CASSQPWDRGTGELFF; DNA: TGTGCCAGCAGCCAACCCTGGGACAGAGGGACCGGGGAGCTGTTTTTT
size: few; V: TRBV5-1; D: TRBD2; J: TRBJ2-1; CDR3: CASSLGLAGARVTNEQFF; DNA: TGCGCCAGCAGCTTGGGACTAGCGGGGGCCCGCGTGACGAATGAGCAGTTCTTC
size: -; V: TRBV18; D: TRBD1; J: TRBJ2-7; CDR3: CASSQGQARSSYEQYF; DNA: TGTGCCAGCTCCCAGGGACAGGCCCGTAGCTCCTACGAGCAGTACTTC
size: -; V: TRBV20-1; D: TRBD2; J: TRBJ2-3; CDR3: CSARRTRSTDTQYF; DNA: TGCAGTGCTAGGAGGACTAGGAGCACAGATACGCAGTATTTT
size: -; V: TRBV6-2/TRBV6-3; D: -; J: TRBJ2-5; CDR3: CASRRGTEETQYF; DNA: TGTGCCAGCAGGAGGGGTACGGAGGAGACCCAGTACTTC
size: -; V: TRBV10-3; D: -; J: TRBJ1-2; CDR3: CAISESLMGYTF; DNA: TGTGCCATCAGTGAGTCGCTGATGGGCTACACCTTC
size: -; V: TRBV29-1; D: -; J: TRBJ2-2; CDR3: CSAQGSLNTGELFF; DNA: TGCAGCGCACAGGGAAGCCTTAACACCGGGGAGCTGTTTTTT
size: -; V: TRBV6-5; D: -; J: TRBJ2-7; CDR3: CASRTGWRFHEQYF; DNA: TGTGCCAGCAGGACGGGGTGGCGTTTCCACGAGCAGTACTTC
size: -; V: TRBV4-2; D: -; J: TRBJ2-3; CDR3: CASSQGSGGPSTDTQYF; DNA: TGTGCCAGCAGCCAAGGGAGCGGAGGGCCGAGCACAGATACGCAGTATTTT
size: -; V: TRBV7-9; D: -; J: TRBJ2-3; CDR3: CASSSRAGAGTDTQYF; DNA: TGTGCCAGCAGCTCTCGGGCGGGGGCTGGGACAGATACGCAGTATTTT
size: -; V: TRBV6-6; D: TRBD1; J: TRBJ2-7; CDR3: CASSYSGQGGNEQYF; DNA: TGTGCCAGCAGTTACTCGGGACAGGGGGGTAACGAGCAGTACTTC
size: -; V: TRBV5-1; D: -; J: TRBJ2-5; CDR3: CASSKTGGGAETQYF; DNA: TGCGCCAGCAGCAAGACTGGCGGTGGAGCAGAGACCCAGTACTTC
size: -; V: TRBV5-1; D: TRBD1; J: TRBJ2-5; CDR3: CASSLATGEETQYF; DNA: TGCGCCAGCAGCTTAGCGACAGGGGAAGAGACCCAGTACTTC
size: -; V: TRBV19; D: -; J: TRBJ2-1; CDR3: CASRDGPQILYNEQFF; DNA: TGTGCCAGTAGAGACGGCCCTCAGATCTTATACAATGAGCAGTTCTTC
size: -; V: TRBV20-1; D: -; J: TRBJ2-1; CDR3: CSASPRAGAYNEQFF; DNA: TGCAGTGCTTCCCCCCGGGCGGGCGCCTACAATGAGCAGTTCTTC
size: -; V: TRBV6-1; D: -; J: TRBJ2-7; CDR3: CASSDHRAEQYF; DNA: TGTGCCAGCAGTGACCACAGGGCGGAGCAGTACTTC
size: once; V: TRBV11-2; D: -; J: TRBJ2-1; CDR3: CASSHGYYNEQFF; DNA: TGTGCCAGCAGCCACGGGTACTACAATGAGCAGTTCTTC
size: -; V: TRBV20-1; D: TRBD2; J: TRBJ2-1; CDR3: CSASAVGGAGEQFF; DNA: TGCAGTGCCTCGGCTGTCGGGGGGGCCGGTGAGCAGTTCTTC
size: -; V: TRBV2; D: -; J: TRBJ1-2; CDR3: CASTRILRYGYTF; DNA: TGTGCCAGCACCCGGATTCTACGCTATGGCTACACCTTC
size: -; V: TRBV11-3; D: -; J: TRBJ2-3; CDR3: CASSLSDRPTDTQYF; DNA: TGTGCCAGCAGCTTATCCGACAGACCCACAGATACGCAGTATTTT
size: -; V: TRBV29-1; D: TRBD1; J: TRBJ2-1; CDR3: CSVVGTGAYNEQFF; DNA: TGCAGCGTTGTCGGGACAGGGGCTTACAATGAGCAGTTCTTC
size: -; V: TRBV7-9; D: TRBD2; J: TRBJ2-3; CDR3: CASSPQRLAGGASTDTQYF; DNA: TGTGCCAGCAGCCCCCAGCGGCTAGCGGGGGGAGCTAGCACAGATACGCAGTATTTT
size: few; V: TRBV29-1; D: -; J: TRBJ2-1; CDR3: CSVGQGEQFF; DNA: TGCAGCGTTGGGCAGGGTGAGCAGTTCTTC
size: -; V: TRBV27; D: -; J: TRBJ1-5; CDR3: CASSHVGMDQPQHF; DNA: TGTGCCAGCAGTCACGTAGGCATGGATCAGCCCCAGCATTTT
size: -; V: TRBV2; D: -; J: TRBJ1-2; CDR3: CASSGGFGVQGYTF; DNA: TGTGCCAGCAGTGGCGGCTTCGGGGTTCAAGGCTACACCTTC
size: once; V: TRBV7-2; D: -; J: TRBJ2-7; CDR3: CASTRTTGAYEQYF; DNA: TGTGCCAGCACCAGGACTACCGGGGCCTACGAGCAGTACTTC
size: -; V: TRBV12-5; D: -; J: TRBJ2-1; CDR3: CASGLAALAGEQFF; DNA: TGTGCTAGTGGTTTGGCCGCCCTCGCGGGTGAGCAGTTCTTC
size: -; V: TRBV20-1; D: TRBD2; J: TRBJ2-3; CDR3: CSARPLAGGTTDTQYF; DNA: TGCAGTGCTAGACCTCTAGCGGGGGGTACAACAGATACGCAGTATTTT
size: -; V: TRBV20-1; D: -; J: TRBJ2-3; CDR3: CSVTGTSTDTQYF; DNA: TGCAGTGTCACCGGGACCTCCACAGATACGCAGTATTTT
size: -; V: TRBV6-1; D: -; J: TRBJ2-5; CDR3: CAIRNRGGETQYF; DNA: TGTGCCATCCGAAACAGGGGAGGGGAGACCCAGTACTTC
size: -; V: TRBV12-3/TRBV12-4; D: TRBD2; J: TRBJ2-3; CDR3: CASRRGSTDMQYF; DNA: TGTGCCAGCAGGCGGGGGTCCACAGATATGCAGTATTTT
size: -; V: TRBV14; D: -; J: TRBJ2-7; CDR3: CASSQDWLPLNEQYF; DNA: TGTGCCAGCAGCCAAGATTGGCTACCTTTGAACGAGCAGTACTTC
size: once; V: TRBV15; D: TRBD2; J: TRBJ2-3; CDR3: CATSRRSSGGTDTQYF; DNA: TGTGCCACCAGCAGAAGGTCTAGCGGGGGCACAGATACGCAGTATTTT
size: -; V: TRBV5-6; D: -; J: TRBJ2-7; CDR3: CASSKGFGGYEQYF; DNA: TGTGCCAGCAGCAAGGGGTTCGGGGGATACGAGCAGTACTTC
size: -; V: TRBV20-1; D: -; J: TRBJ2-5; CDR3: CSVSPGATQETQYF; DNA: TGCAGTGTAAGCCCTGGAGCCACCCAGGAGACCCAGTACTTC
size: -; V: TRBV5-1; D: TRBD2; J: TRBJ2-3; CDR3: CASSSGGTSGTDTQYF; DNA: TGCGCCAGCAGCTCCGGAGGGACTAGCGGGACAGATACGCAGTATTTT
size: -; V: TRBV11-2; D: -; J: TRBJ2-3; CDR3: CASSGWGAVLADTQYF; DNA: TGTGCCAGCAGCGGCTGGGGGGCCGTCTTGGCAGATACGCAGTATTTT
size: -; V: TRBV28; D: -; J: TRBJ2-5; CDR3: CASSSATMKGTQYF; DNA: TGTGCCAGCAGTTCAGCTACAATGAAAGGGACCCAGTACTTC
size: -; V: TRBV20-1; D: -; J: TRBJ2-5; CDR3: CSASGGAYQETQYF; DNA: TGCAGTGCTAGCGGGGGCGCGTACCAAGAGACCCAGTACTTC
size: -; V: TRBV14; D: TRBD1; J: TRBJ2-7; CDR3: CATAVTGGYEQYF; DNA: TGTGCCACGGCCGTGACAGGGGGCTACGAGCAGTACTTC
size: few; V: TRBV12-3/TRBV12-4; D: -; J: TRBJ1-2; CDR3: CASNGGLLYGYTF; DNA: TGTGCCAGCAATGGGGGGCTCCTCTATGGCTACACCTTC
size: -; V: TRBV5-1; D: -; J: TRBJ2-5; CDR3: CASLRTGRVETQYF; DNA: TGCGCCAGCCTACGGACAGGGAGGGTTGAGACCCAGTACTTC
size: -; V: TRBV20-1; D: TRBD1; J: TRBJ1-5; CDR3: CSAPFGQGDQPQHF; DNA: TGCAGTGCCCCATTCGGACAGGGGGATCAGCCCCAGCATTTT
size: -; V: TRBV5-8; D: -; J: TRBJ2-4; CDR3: CASSNGQSSASAKNIQYF; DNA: TGTGCCAGCAGCAACGGACAGTCCTCCGCTTCAGCCAAAAACATTCAGTACTTC
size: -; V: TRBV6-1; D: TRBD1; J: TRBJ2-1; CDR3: CASSTSGGYFSYNEQFF; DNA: TGTGCCAGCAGTACCTCAGGGGGCTATTTCTCCTACAATGAGCAGTTCTTC
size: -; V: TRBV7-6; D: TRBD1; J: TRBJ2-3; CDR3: CASSPRALDRGTDTQYF; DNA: TGTGCCAGCAGCCCAAGGGCCCTGGACAGGGGCACAGATACGCAGTATTTT
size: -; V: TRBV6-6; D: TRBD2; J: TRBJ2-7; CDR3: CASSYVGGDPSYEQYF; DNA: TGTGCCAGCAGTTACGTCGGGGGGGACCCAAGCTACGAGCAGTACTTC
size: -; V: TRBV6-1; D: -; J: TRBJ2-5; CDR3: CASSVLQTGQETQYF; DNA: TGTGCCAGCAGTGTCCTACAGACAGGTCAAGAGACCCAGTACTTC
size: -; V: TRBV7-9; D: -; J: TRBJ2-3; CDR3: CASSSSDGNADTQYF; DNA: TGTGCCAGCAGCTCCTCCGACGGGAACGCAGATACGCAGTATTTT
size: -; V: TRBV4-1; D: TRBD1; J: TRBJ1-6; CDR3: CASSQDYRDSSYNSPLHF; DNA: TGCGCCAGCAGCCAAGATTACAGGGACAGCTCCTATAATTCACCCCTCCACTTT
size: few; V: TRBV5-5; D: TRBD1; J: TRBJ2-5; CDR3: CASSPPDREETQYF; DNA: TGTGCCAGCAGCCCGCCGGACAGGGAAGAGACCCAGTACTTC
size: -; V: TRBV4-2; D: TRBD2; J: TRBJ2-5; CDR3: CASSQDPGLAGGAQETQYF; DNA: TGTGCCAGCAGCCAAGACCCGGGACTAGCGGGGGGGGCACAAGAGACCCAGTACTTC